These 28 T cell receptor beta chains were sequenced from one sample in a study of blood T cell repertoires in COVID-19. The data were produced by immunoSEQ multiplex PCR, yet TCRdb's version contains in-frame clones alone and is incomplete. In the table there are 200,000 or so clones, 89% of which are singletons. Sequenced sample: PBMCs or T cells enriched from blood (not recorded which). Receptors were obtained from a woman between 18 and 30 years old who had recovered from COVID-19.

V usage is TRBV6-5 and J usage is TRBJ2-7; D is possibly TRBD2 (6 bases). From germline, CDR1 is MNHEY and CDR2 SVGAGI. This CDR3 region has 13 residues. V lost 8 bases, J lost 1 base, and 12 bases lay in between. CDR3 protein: CASRRGRSYEQYF. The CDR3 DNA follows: TGTGCCAGCCGGAGGGGACGGTCCTACGAGCAGTACTTC.

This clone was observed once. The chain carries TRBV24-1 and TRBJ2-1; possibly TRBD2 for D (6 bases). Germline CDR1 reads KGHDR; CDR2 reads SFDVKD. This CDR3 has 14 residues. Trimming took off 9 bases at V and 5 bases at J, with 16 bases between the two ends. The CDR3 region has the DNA TGTGCCACCTCCCGGCGGGGCCAGAACAATGAGCAGTTCTTC. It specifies CATSRRGQNNEQFF.

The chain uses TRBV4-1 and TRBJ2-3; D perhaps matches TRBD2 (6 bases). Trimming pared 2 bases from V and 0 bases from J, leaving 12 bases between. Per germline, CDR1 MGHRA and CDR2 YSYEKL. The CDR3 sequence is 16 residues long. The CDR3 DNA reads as TGCGCCAGCAGCCAACCGTCGCGGGGCAGCACAGATACGCAGTATTTT. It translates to CASSQPSRGSTDTQYF.

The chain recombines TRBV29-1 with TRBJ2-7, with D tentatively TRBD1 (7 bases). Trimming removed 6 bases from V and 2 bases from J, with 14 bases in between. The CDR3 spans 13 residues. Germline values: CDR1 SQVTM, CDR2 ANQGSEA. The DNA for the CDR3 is TGCAGCGTGCAGGGGGGTATGGCCTACGAGCAGTACTTC. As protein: CSVQGGMAYEQYF.

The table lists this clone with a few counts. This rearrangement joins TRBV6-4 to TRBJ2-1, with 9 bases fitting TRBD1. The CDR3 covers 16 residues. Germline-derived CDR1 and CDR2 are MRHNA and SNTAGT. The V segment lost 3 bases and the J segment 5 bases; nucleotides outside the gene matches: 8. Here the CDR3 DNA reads TGTGCCAGCAGTGAGTTCGGGGGACAGGGTAACAATGAGCAGTTCTTC. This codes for CASSEFGGQGNNEQFF.

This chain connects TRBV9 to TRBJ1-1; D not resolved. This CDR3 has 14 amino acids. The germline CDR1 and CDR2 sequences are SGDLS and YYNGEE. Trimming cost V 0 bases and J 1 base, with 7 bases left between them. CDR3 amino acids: CASSVAGENTEAFF. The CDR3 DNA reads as TGTGCCAGCAGCGTAGCCGGGGAGAACACTGAAGCTTTCTTT.

The CDR3 DNA follows: TGTGCCAGCAGCTTCAACCGGGACACCGAGCAGTACTTC. Translating it yields CASSFNRDTEQYF. The gene calls are TRBV12-3 or TRBV12-4 and TRBJ2-7; the D gene is possibly TRBD1 (6 bases). V was cut by 6 bases and J by 6 bases, with 15 bases left in between. The CDR3 runs to 13 residues.

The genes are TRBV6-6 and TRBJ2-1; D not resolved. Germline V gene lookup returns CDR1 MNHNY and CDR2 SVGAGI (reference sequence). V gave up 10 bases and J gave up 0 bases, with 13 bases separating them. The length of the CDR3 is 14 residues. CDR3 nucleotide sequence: TGTGCCATCAATCTACGGGTCTCCTACAATGAGCAGTTCTTC. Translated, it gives CAINLRVSYNEQFF.

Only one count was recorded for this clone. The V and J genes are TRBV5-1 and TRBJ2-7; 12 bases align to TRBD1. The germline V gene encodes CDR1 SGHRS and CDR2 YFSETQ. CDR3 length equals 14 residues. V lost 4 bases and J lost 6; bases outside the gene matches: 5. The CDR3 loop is CASSPGTGGAEQYF. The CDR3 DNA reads TGCGCCAGCAGCCCCGGGACAGGGGGCGCCGAGCAGTACTTC.

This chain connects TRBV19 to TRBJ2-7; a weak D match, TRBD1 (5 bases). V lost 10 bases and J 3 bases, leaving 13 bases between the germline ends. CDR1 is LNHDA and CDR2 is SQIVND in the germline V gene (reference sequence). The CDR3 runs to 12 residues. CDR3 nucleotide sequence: TGTGCCACCCTGGACACGTTCTACGAGCAGTACTTC. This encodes CATLDTFYEQYF.

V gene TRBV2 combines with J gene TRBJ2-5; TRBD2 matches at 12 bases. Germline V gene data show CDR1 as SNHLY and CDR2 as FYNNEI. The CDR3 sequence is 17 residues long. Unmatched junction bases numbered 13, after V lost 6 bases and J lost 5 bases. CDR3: CASRSSSGGAALETQYF. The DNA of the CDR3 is TGTGCCAGCAGGTCCTCTAGCGGGGGGGCCGCTTTGGAGACCCAGTACTTC. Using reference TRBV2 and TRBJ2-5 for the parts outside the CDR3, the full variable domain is EPEVTQTPSHQVTQMGQEVILRCVPISNHLYFYWYRQILGQKVEFLVSFYNNEISEKSEIFDDQFSVERPDGSNFTLKIRSTKLEDSAMYFCASRSSSGGAALETQYFGPGTRLLVL.

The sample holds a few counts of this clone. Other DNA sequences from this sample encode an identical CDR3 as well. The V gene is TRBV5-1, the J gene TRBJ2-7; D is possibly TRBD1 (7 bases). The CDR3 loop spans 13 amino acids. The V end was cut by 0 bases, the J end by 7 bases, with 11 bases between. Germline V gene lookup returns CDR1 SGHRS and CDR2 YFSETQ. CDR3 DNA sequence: TGCGCCAGCAGCTTGGGACAGGGAGGAGAGCAGTACTTC. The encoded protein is CASSLGQGGEQYF.

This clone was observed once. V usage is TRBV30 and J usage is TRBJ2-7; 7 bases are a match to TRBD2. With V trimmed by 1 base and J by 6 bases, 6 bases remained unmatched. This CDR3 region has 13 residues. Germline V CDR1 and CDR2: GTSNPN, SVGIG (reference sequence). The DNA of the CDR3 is TGTGCCTGGAGTGCTTTTAGGGAGGGCGAGCAGTACTTC. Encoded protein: CAWSAFREGEQYF.

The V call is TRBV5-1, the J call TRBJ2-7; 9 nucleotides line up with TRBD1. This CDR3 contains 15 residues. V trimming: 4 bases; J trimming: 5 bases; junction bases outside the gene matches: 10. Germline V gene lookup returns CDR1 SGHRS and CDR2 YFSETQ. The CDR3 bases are TGCGCCAGCAGCGTTCGGGACAGGGCACTGGACGAGCAGTACTTC. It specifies CASSVRDRALDEQYF.

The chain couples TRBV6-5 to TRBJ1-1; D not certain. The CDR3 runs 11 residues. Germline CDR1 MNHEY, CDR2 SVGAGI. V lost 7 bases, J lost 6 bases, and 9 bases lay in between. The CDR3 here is CASTFLSEAFF. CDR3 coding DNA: TGTGCCAGCACCTTCTTATCTGAAGCTTTCTTT.

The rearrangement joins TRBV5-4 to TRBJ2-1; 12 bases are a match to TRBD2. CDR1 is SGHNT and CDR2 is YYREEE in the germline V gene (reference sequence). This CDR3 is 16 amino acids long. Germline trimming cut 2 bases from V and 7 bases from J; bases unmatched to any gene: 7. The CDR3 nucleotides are TGTGCCAGCAGCTTCCTGGGACTAGCGGGTATTAATGAGCAGTTCTTC. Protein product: CASSFLGLAGINEQFF.

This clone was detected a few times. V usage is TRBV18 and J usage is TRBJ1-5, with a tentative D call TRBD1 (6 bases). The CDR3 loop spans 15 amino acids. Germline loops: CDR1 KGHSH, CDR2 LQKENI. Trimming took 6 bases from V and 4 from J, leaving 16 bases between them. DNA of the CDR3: TGTGCCAGCTCGCCTGACCGACAGGCTAATCAGCCCCAGCATTTT. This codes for CASSPDRQANQPQHF. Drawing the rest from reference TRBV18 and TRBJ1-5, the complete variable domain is NAGVMQNPRHLVRRRGQEARLRCSPMKGHSHVYWYRQLPEEGLKFMVYLQKENIIDESGMPKERFSAEFPKEGPSILRIQQVVRGDSAAYFCASSPDRQANQPQHFGDGTRLSIL.

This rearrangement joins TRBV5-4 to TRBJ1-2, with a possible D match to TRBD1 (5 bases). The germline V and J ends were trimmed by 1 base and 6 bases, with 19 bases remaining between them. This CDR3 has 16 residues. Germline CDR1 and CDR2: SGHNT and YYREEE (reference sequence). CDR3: CASSLKQGRVENGYTF. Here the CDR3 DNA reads TGTGCCAGCAGCTTGAAGCAGGGAAGAGTCGAAAATGGCTACACCTTC.

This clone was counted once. The CDR3 nucleotides are TGTGCCAGCAGCTCTTCTAGCGGGGGTTCTCGGGAGACCCAGTACTTC. The encoded protein is CASSSSSGGSRETQYF. The J gene is TRBJ2-5, the V gene TRBV28, with 10 bases lining up with TRBD2. V gave up 6 bases and J gave up 5 bases; unmatched junction bases: 12. Germline V CDR1 and CDR2: MDHEN, SYDVKM. The CDR3 covers 16 residues.

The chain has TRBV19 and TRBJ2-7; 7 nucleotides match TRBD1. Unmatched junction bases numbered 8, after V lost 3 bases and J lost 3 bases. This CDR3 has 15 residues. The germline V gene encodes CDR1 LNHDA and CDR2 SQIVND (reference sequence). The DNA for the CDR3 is TGTGCCAGTAGTATCGTCGGGGCAGGGGGCTACGAGCAGTACTTC. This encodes CASSIVGAGGYEQYF.

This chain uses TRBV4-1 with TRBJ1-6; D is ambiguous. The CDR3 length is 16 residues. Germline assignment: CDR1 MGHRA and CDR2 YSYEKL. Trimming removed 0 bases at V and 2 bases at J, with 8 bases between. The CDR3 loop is CASSQDRGAYNSPLHF. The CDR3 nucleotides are TGCGCCAGCAGCCAAGATCGCGGGGCCTATAATTCACCCCTCCACTTT.

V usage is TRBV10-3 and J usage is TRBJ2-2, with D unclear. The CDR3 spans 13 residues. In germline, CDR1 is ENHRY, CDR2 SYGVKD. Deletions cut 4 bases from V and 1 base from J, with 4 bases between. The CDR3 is CAISGVNTGELFF. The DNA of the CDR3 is TGTGCCATCAGTGGAGTGAACACCGGGGAGCTGTTTTTT.

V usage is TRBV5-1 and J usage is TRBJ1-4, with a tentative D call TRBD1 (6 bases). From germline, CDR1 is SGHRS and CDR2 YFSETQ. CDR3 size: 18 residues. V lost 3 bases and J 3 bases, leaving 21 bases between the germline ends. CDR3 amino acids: CASSSTFARGRANEKLFF. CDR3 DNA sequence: TGCGCCAGCAGCTCGACATTTGCCAGGGGTCGGGCTAATGAAAAACTGTTTTTT.

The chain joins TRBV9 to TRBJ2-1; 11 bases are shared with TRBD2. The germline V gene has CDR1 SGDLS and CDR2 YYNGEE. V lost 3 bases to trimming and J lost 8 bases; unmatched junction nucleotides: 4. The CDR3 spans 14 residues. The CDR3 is CASSGRLAGYEQFF. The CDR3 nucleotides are TGTGCCAGCAGCGGGAGACTAGCGGGGTATGAGCAGTTCTTC.

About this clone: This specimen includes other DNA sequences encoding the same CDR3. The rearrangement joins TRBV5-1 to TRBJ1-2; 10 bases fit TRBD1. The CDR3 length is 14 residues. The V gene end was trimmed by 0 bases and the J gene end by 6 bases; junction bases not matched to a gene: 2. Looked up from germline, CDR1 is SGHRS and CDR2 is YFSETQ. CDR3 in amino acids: CASSLAGQGDGYTF. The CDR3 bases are TGCGCCAGCAGCTTGGCCGGACAGGGGGATGGCTACACCTTC.

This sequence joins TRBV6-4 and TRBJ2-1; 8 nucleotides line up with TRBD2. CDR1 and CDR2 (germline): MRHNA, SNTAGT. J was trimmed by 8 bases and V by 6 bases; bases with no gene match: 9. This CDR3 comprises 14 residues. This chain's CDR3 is CASSPGLATDEQFF. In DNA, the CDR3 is TGTGCCAGCAGCCCCGGACTAGCCACCGATGAGCAGTTCTTC.

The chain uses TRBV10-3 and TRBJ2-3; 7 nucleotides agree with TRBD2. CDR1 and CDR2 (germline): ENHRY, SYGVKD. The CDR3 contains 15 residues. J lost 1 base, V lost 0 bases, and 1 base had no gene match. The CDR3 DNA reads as TGTGCCATCAGTGAGTCTCGGGGGGGCACAGATACGCAGTATTTT. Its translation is CAISESRGGTDTQYF.

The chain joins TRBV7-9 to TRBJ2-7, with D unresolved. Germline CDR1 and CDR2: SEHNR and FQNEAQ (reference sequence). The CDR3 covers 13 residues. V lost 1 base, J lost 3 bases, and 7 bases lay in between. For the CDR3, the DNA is TGTGCCAGCAGCTTAGATTCCATCTACGAGCAGTACTTC. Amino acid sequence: CASSLDSIYEQYF.